The T cell receptor (beta chain) under discussion was sequenced for a study of shared clonotypes between healthy human individuals. This table comes from immunoSEQ multiplex PCR, and its TCRdb copy is limited to in-frame clones, with some not included. Seen here are 100,000 or so clones, less than 60% observed once, and the top ten hold over 12%. Unmatched junction bases numbered 7, after V lost 5 bases and J lost 6 bases. CDR3 length: 15 amino acids. CDR1 and CDR2 from the germline V gene are SEHNR and FQNEAQ (reference sequence). This receptor was obtained from a woman aged 40-49 years in good health. Some clones in this sample may be carry-over from other donors' samples. The sequencing input was PBMCs. The chain has TRBV7-9 and TRBJ2-4; the match to TRBD2 covers 10 bases. The CDR3 here is CASSPRGTSVNIQYF. CDR3 DNA sequence: TGTGCCAGCAGCCCAAGGGGGACTAGCGTAAACATTCAGTACTTC.